A single sample gave rise to the 10 T cell receptor beta chains below, sequenced in a study of T cell responses to AZD1222 COVID-19 vaccine. Profiling relied on immunoSEQ multiplex PCR, and the TCRdb table lists in-frame clones only, not all of them. The sample lists roughly 170,000 clones, about 91% seen once, with 1.9% in the top ten. The specimen was peripheral blood, collected on day 0 of AZD1222 vaccination. These receptors originate from an adult in good health.

This clone was picked up one time. J is TRBJ2-1 and V is TRBV6-4; TRBD2 matches at 7 bases. The germline V gene encodes CDR1 MRHNA and CDR2 SNTAGT. The CDR3 has 14 amino acids. V shed 2 bases and J 2 bases; nucleotides not matched to a gene: 0. As DNA, the CDR3 is TGTGCCAGCAGTGACGGACTAGCCTACAATGAGCAGTTCTTC. Translating gives CASSDGLAYNEQFF.

The chain is built from TRBV5-5 and TRBJ1-5; no clear D gene. This CDR3 has 14 residues. Germline lookup yields CDR1 SGHKS and CDR2 YYEKEE (reference sequence). Trimming removed 0 bases from V and 2 bases from J, with 6 bases in between. The CDR3 DNA sequence: TGTGCCAGCAGCTTGGTCCAGGGCAATCAGCCCCAGCATTTT. It encodes CASSLVQGNQPQHF.

The chain recombines TRBV7-2 with TRBJ2-2; no firm D call. Trimming pared 5 bases from V and 8 bases from J, leaving 9 bases between. Germline loops: CDR1 SGHTA, CDR2 FQGNSA. This CDR3 has 12 residues. CDR3 region: CASSPLSGELFF. The CDR3 region has the DNA TGTGCCAGCAGCCCTTTATCAGGGGAGCTGTTTTTT.

J is TRBJ2-2 and V is TRBV9; 12 nucleotides align to TRBD2. This CDR3 contains 16 residues. Trimming cost V 4 bases and J 5 bases; bases outside gene matches: 6. CDR1 SGDLS and CDR2 YYNGEE come from the germline V gene. The CDR3 reads CASSSRLAGDTGELFF. In DNA form, the CDR3 reads TGTGCCAGCAGCTCCCGACTAGCGGGAGATACCGGGGAGCTGTTTTTT.

This chain uses TRBV7-2 with TRBJ1-1, with D maybe TRBD1 (6 bases). The CDR3 spans 14 residues. The germline CDR1 and CDR2 sequences are SGHTA and FQGNSA. Trimming took off 1 base at V and 5 bases at J, with 11 bases between the two ends. The CDR3 DNA follows: TGTGCCAGCAGCTTAGATAACAGGGTGACTGAAGCTTTCTTT. This encodes CASSLDNRVTEAFF.

The V call is TRBV27, the J call TRBJ1-2; 10 bases agree with TRBD1. J was trimmed by 9 bases and V by 3 bases; bases with no gene match: 10. Germline CDR1 reads MNHEY; CDR2 reads SMNVEV (reference sequence). The CDR3 is 15 amino acids. DNA of the CDR3: TGTGCCAGCAGTTTTTCCCGGACAGGGGGGGATCGCTACACCTTC. The encoded protein is CASSFSRTGGDRYTF.

This rearrangement joins TRBV7-2 to TRBJ2-7; TRBD1 might be the D (5 bases). This CDR3 has 14 amino acids. Trimming took off 0 bases at V and 6 bases at J, with 12 bases between the two ends. Per the germline V gene, CDR1 is SGHTA and CDR2 is FQGNSA. The CDR3 sequence: CASSLARTQGEQYF. CDR3 DNA: TGTGCCAGCAGCTTAGCCAGGACCCAGGGCGAGCAGTACTTC.

The chain couples TRBV9 to TRBJ1-3; D is perhaps TRBD1 (6 bases). The germline V gene has CDR1 SGDLS and CDR2 YYNGEE. V lost 1 base and J 0 bases, leaving 20 bases between the germline ends. This CDR3 is built from 19 residues. The CDR3 DNA reads TGTGCCAGCAGCGTAATCCCAGGGGCAAATCCCCTCTCTGGAAACACCATATATTTT. Its translation: CASSVIPGANPLSGNTIYF.

The chain uses TRBV30 and TRBJ1-1, with D tentatively TRBD1 (5 bases). V lost 3 bases and J 1 base, leaving 9 bases between the germline ends. The length of the CDR3 is 13 residues. Germline CDR1 GTSNPN, CDR2 SVGIG (reference sequence). CDR3 in DNA: TGTGCCTGGAGGGGGGAGGCGAACACTGAAGCTTTCTTT. Its translation is CAWRGEANTEAFF.

The V gene is TRBV4-1, the J gene TRBJ1-3; possible D gene TRBD1, 6 bases. Germline CDR1 is MGHRA and CDR2 is YSYEKL. Trimming took 5 bases from V and 4 from J, leaving 12 bases between them. The CDR3 is 14 amino acids. CDR3 residues: CASSLTGSGNTIYF. CDR3 sequence (DNA): TGCGCCAGCAGCTTGACAGGCTCCGGAAACACCATATATTTT.